This TCR beta chain was sequenced in a study of cytomegalovirus exposure and HLA in healthy donors. Study-level points and caveats: Per a later analysis, 15,000 to 20,000 TCR beta sequences showed association with HLA alleles at 0.05 false discovery rate. The study listed approximately 160 cytomegalovirus-associated TCR beta chains.

On this clone itself: Antigen unknown.

PCR was performed using 60 Vbeta and 13 Jbeta primers. TCRdb's table, derived via immunoSEQ multiplex PCR, lists solely in-frame clones and lacks some. The profile shows about 140,000 clones, around four fifths of them singletons. CDR1 is SEHNR, CDR2 FQNEAQ, per germline (reference sequence). This CDR3 spans 15 amino acids. V lost 5 bases to trimming and J lost 7 bases, with 20 bases between them. The chain employs TRBV7-9 and TRBJ1-2; D possibly corresponds to TRBD1 (6 bases). The sequence came from a man aged 30 to 45 in good health. The sample consisted of PBMCs. The CDR3 nucleotides read TGTGCCAGCAGCAATTTGGGACAAGGATGGGGTGGCTACACCTTC. Protein sequence: CASSNLGQGWGGYTF.